This TCR beta chain was sequenced for a study of T cell responses to AZD1222 COVID-19 vaccine. The V and J ends lost 0 bases and 13 bases respectively, with 10 bases between them. CDR1 SGHDN and CDR2 FVKESK come from the germline V gene. The CDR3 consists of 13 residues. Assay: immunoSEQ multiplex PCR; the TCRdb copy retains only in-frame clones and omits some. The sample yields some 82,000 clones, about nine tenths seen once. Study outcomes and limitations: Receipt of two AZD1222 doses was followed by a rise in Spike-specific TCR breadth and depth.

In the case of this clone: Its antigen is not identified.

The TCR comes from an adult in good health. The chain is built from TRBV14 and TRBJ1-6; D is ambiguous. Specimen: peripheral blood, collected on day 0 of AZD1222 vaccination. DNA for the CDR3: TGTGCCAGCAGCCAAGATCTGGCCAAGCCCCTCCACTTT. Translation gives CASSQDLAKPLHF. The full variable domain, completed using reference TRBV14 and TRBJ1-6, is EAGVTQFPSHSVIEKGQTVTLRCDPISGHDNLYWYRRVMGKEIKFLLHFVKESKQDESGMPNNRFLAERTGGTYSTLKVQPAELEDSGVYFCASSQDLAKPLHFGNGTRLTVT.